This record looks at one TCR beta chain sequence and its context. Its antigen is as yet unknown. The record originates from a study of graft-versus-host responses after intestinal transplantation. Libraries were prepared by immunoSEQ multiplex PCR; TCRdb keeps only in-frame clonotypes and omits some of them. The table has under 95,000 clones, around 80% seen once. V dropped 6 bases and J dropped 4; count of bases not matched to a gene: 0. Looked up from germline, CDR1 is MGHRA and CDR2 is YSYEKL. The CDR3 totals 12 residues. The rearrangement uses TRBV4-1 and TRBJ2-1; 7 bases line up with TRBD2. This TCR was recovered from a human donor who received an intestinal transplant. The specimen was unstimulated CD4+ T cells sorted from spleen or lymph node cells, collected before intestinal transplant. The CDR3: CASRGGYNEQFF. DNA for the CDR3: TGCGCCAGCAGGGGGGGGTACAATGAGCAGTTCTTC.